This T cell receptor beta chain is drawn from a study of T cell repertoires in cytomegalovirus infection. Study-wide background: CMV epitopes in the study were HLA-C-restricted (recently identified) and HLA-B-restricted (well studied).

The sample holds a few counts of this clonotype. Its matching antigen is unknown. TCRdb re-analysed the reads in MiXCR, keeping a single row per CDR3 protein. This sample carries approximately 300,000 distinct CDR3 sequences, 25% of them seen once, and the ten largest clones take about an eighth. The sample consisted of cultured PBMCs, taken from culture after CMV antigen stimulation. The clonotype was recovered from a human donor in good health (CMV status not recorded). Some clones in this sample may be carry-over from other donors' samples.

The CDR3 DNA reads TGTGCCAGCAGTTACTCGACAGGGTTCGAGCAGTACGTC. Translated: CASSYSTGFEQYV. This chain uses TRBV6-5 with TRBJ2-7; TRBD1 matches at 7 bases. CDR3 length: 13 residues. Trimming removed 0 bases from V and 6 bases from J; junction bases left unmatched: 2. Germline lookup yields CDR1 MNHEY and CDR2 SVGAGI.